Here is one T cell receptor beta chain with its context. The target antigen is unknown. This record comes from a study of T-cell reconstitution after alpha-beta-depleted transplantation in children. Study outcomes and limitations: The authors attributed T-cell counts and diversity one year after transplant mostly to newly produced T cells. Approximately two months post-transplant, alpha-beta T cells reportedly originated from several hundred expanded graft clones. Diversity of TCRbeta at day 60 was high in some patients, arising from surviving recipient T cells and thymic progenitors.

Looked up from germline, CDR1 is MDHEN and CDR2 is SYDVKM. Trimming took 8 bases from V and 3 from J; bases not matched to a gene: 10. The CDR3 covers 15 residues. Preparation of the TCRbeta library was carried out with unique molecular identifiers. MiXCR, applied by TCRdb to the PCR reads, yields one record per CDR3 protein. The sample has 450,000 to 600,000 distinct CDR3 sequences, 13% seen once. The TCR sequence derives from a male patient between 10 and 17 years old who had a stem cell transplant for acute myeloid leukemia, so the T cells may come from the graft donor. The material was PBMCs, mostly from graft donor cells, obtained 360 days after TCRalphabeta/CD19-depleted stem cell transplant. V is TRBV28 and J is TRBJ1-5, with 7 bases that match TRBD1. CDR3 sequence reads: CASLLPGQSNQPQHF. For the CDR3, the DNA is TGTGCCAGCCTTCTCCCGGGACAGTCCAATCAGCCCCAGCATTTT.